There are many counts of the clone carrying this T cell receptor (beta chain). This specimen belongs to a study of T cells in Graves' hyperthyroidism and ophthalmopathy. The length of the CDR3 is 13 residues. Trimming took 11 bases from V and 4 from J; bases not matched to a gene: 8. Germline CDR1 is MNHNS and CDR2 is SASEGT. RNA transcripts yielded amplified TCR beta CDR3 regions. Initially, a first-round RT-PCR of the TCR CDR3 employed the HTBI primer set. TCRdb passed the multiplex PCR reads through MiXCR, listing each CDR3 protein once. This sample has 550,000 to 850,000 distinct CDR3 sequences, with approximately 19% found just once.

The rearrangement joins TRBV6-1 to TRBJ2-5, with TRBD1 matching over 9 bases. This clonotype originated in a woman between 50 and 59 years old with Graves' hyperthyroidism that later progressed to Graves' ophthalmopathy. Input material: blood. The CDR3 sequence: CALGQGSRETQYF. CDR3 nucleotides: TGTGCCTTGGGACAGGGTTCCAGAGAGACCCAGTACTTC.